This T cell receptor beta chain emerged from a study of T cells in Graves' hyperthyroidism and ophthalmopathy. Study observations and caveats: Before onset, by a median of approximately 6.8 months, the model predicted ophthalmopathy. A 13 V-J signature model discriminated ophthalmopathy versus stable hyperthyroidism.

Trimming took 4 bases from V and 7 from J, leaving 20 bases between them. Germline V lookup: CDR1 SGHTA, CDR2 FQGNSA. This CDR3 is 15 amino acids long. TCR beta CDR3 region amplification was performed from RNA transcripts. First-round RT-PCR with HTBI primers amplified the TCR CDR3 region. A single record per CDR3 protein comes from TCRdb applying MiXCR to the multiplex PCR reads. The table shows 300,000 to 400,000 distinct CDR3 sequences, with about 14% occurring only once. Those patients with uncontrolled infection, other autoimmune disease, pregnancy or lactation were excluded. Fresh peripheral blood, roughly 10 ml, was the source of the PBMCs. This clonotype was detected ten times or more. Its target is not known.

V and J are TRBV7-2 and TRBJ2-7, with TRBD1 as a possible D gene (6 bases). The specimen was blood. The sequence derives from a woman in her 30s with Graves' ophthalmopathy. This CDR3 reads CASSSRAGTTAEQYF. In nucleotides, the CDR3 is TGTGCCAGCAGCTCGAGAGCAGGGACAACCGCGGAGCAGTACTTC.